Following are 26 T cell receptor beta chains from one sample sequenced in a study of T cell repertoires in cytomegalovirus infection. Each CDR3 protein is one row after TCRdb ran MiXCR on the reads. The sample holds approximately 290,000 distinct CDR3 sequences, about 26% seen once. The specimen sequenced was PBMCs. These receptor sequences come from a human donor in good health (CMV status not recorded). Some clones in this sample may be carry-over from other donors' samples.

The rearrangement joins TRBV10-3 to TRBJ2-6; tentatively, D is TRBD2 (6 bases). The CDR3 has 19 amino acids. CDR1 ENHRY and CDR2 SYGVKD come from the germline V gene. Trimming removed 8 bases from V and 0 bases from J, with 23 bases in between. CDR3 region: CAIAYGVGGLISGANVLTF. CDR3 in DNA: TGTGCCATCGCCTACGGAGTGGGAGGTCTCATCTCTGGGGCCAACGTCCTGACTTTC.

This clonotype has just a few counts. This CDR3 is CASGIGRASYNEQFF. The CDR3 DNA reads TGTGCTAGTGGTATTGGGAGGGCCTCCTACAATGAGCAGTTCTTC. The chain joins TRBV12-5 to TRBJ2-1; 7 nucleotides align to TRBD2. In germline, CDR1 is LGHNT, CDR2 FRNRAP. The CDR3 sequence is 15 residues long. Unmatched junction bases numbered 4, after V lost 5 bases and J lost 0 bases. Filled out from reference TRBV12-5 and TRBJ2-1, the complete variable domain reads DARVTQTPRHKVTEMGQEVTMRCQPILGHNTVFWYRQTMMQGLELLAYFRNRAPLDDSGMPKDRFSAEMPDATLATLKIQPSEPRDSAVYFCASGIGRASYNEQFFGPGTRLTVL.

The chain uses TRBV5-1 and TRBJ2-1; 11 bases fit TRBD1. This CDR3 contains 17 residues. V was clipped by 0 bases and J by 10 bases; unmatched bases: 12. Germline assignment: CDR1 SGHRS and CDR2 YFSETQ. Written as DNA, the CDR3 is TGCGCCAGCAGCTTGGGGGTCGGAGGACAGGGGGCGGCCGAGCAGTTCTTC. Translating it yields CASSLGVGGQGAAEQFF.

The chain links TRBV29-1 to TRBJ2-7; weak D call: TRBD1 (6 bases). CDR1 SQVTM and CDR2 ANQGSEA come from the germline V gene. CDR3 length equals 12 residues. V was shortened by 4 bases and J by 3 bases, with 10 bases between the two germline ends. In DNA form, the CDR3 reads TGCAGCGTTGGGGACAATGACTACGAGCAGTACTTC. Amino acid sequence: CSVGDNDYEQYF.

V gene TRBV6-8 combines with J gene TRBJ1-1; 8 bases match TRBD1. Trimming took 6 bases from V and 5 from J; bases not matched to a gene: 11. The CDR3 length is 15 residues. Per the germline V gene, CDR1 is MNHGY and CDR2 is SAAAGT. CDR3 in amino acids: CASRGIDRGKTEAFF. CDR3 bases: TGTGCCAGCAGGGGGATAGACAGGGGAAAGACTGAAGCTTTCTTT.

This clonotype has a single count. The chain links TRBV7-9 to TRBJ2-5, with unresolved D. V lost 0 bases to trimming and J lost 4 bases, with 18 bases between them. This CDR3 is built from 17 residues. The V gene's germline CDR1 is SEHNR and CDR2 FQNEAQ (reference sequence). The CDR3 DNA reads TGTGCCAGCAGCTTAGCGCGGAGTAGCAATATGGGAGAGACCCAGTACTTC. Amino acids: CASSLARSSNMGETQYF.

This clonotype was detected many times. The chain recombines TRBV4-3 with TRBJ1-4; possible D gene TRBD1, 5 bases. With 0 bases removed from V and 4 bases from J, the gap between germline ends came to 9 bases. Germline lookup yields CDR1 LGHNA and CDR2 YSLEER. The CDR3 length is 15 residues. The CDR3 protein is CASSQDWGSNEKLFF. In DNA form, the CDR3 reads TGCGCCAGCAGCCAAGATTGGGGGAGTAATGAAAAACTGTTTTTT.

This clonotype was detected ten times or more. The rearrangement links TRBV7-3 to TRBJ1-2; possible D gene TRBD1, 6 bases. Germline assignment: CDR1 SGHTA and CDR2 FQGTGA. The V and J ends lost 0 bases and 8 bases respectively, with 10 bases between them. The CDR3 length is 13 residues. The CDR3 sequence is CASSLTGGGGYTF. CDR3 bases: TGTGCCAGCAGCTTAACGGGGGGGGGCGGCTACACCTTC.

This clonotype was seen ten or more times. The chain uses TRBV7-2 and TRBJ1-5, with 7 bases lining up with TRBD1. CDR3 length: 15 residues. The V segment lost 1 base and the J segment 6 bases; nucleotides outside the gene matches: 6. Germline V CDR1 and CDR2: SGHTA, FQGNSA. The DNA of the CDR3 is TGTGCCAGCAGCTTAGAAGCGACAGGGACTCAGCCCCAGCATTTT. Translating gives CASSLEATGTQPQHF.

This clonotype was seen only a few times. The rearrangement joins TRBV19 to TRBJ2-7, with a tentative D call TRBD1 (6 bases). V gave up 5 bases and J gave up 2 bases, with 13 bases separating them. This CDR3 spans 14 amino acids. Germline V gene sequence: CDR1 LNHDA, CDR2 SQIVND (reference sequence). The CDR3 sequence: CASSGTGPTYEQYF. CDR3 coding DNA: TGTGCCAGTAGTGGAACAGGGCCGACCTACGAGCAGTACTTC. The variable domain in full, completed from reference TRBV19 and TRBJ2-7, reads DGGITQSPKYLFRKEGQNVTLSCEQNLNHDAMYWYRQDPGQGLRLIYYSQIVNDFQKGDIAEGYSVSREKKESFPLTVTSAQKNPTAFYLCASSGTGPTYEQYFGPGTRLTVT.

This chain joins TRBV5-1 and TRBJ1-2; 8 bases align to TRBD1. V dropped 0 bases and J dropped 2; count of bases not matched to a gene: 6. There are 16 residues in the CDR3. Germline V gives CDR1 SGHRS, CDR2 YFSETQ. The CDR3 protein is CASSLGQGALNYGYTF. CDR3 bases: TGCGCCAGCAGCTTGGGGCAGGGGGCGCTCAACTATGGCTACACCTTC.

The J gene is TRBJ2-7, the V gene TRBV19, with 9 positions matching TRBD2. This CDR3 is 15 amino acids long. The V and J ends lost 4 bases and 7 bases, in that order; junction bases with no gene match: 11. Germline CDR1 is LNHDA and CDR2 is SQIVND (reference sequence). CDR3 sequence (DNA): TGTGCCAGTAGTAAAGCTAGCGGGATCCCAGGGGAGCAGTACTTC. It specifies CASSKASGIPGEQYF.

This clonotype was found many times. The V and J genes are TRBV7-2 and TRBJ2-2, with D possibly being TRBD2 (5 bases). Trimming took off 3 bases at V and 5 bases at J, with 16 bases between the two ends. The CDR3 length is 16 residues. CDR1 SGHTA and CDR2 FQGNSA come from the germline V gene. CDR3 amino acids: CASSFSSERRTGELFF. CDR3 sequence (DNA): TGTGCCAGCAGCTTTAGTAGCGAACGACGGACCGGGGAGCTGTTTTTT.

This clonotype has ten or more counts. J is TRBJ1-2 and V is TRBV7-6; D not certain. This CDR3 is built from 16 residues. With 1 base removed from V and 3 bases from J, the gap between germline ends came to 15 bases. The V gene's germline CDR1 is SGHVS and CDR2 FNYEAQ. The CDR3 sequence is CASSLGPRGSYYGYTF. As DNA, the CDR3 is TGTGCCAGCAGCTTAGGACCACGCGGCAGCTACTATGGCTACACCTTC. The whole variable domain, filled in from reference TRBV7-6 and TRBJ1-2, reads GAGVSQSPRYKVTKRGQDVALRCDPISGHVSLYWYRQALGQGPEFLTYFNYEAQQDKSGLPNDRFSAERPEGSISTLTIQRTEQRDSAMYRCASSLGPRGSYYGYTFGSGTRLTVV.

This clonotype came up a few times. This chain links TRBV29-1 with TRBJ2-1; D call uncertain. The CDR3 sequence is 17 residues long. Trimming left V 4 bases short and J 2 bases short, with 21 bases between. The germline V gene has CDR1 SQVTM and CDR2 ANQGSEA. The chain's CDR3 is CSVVLSSTPLTYNEQFF. CDR3 nucleotide sequence: TGCAGCGTTGTGTTGTCGTCGACTCCACTAACCTACAATGAGCAGTTCTTC.

The chain has TRBV7-9 and TRBJ1-2; tentative D call: TRBD1 (6 bases). CDR3 length equals 16 residues. V was trimmed by 7 bases and J by 4 bases, leaving 22 bases between them. CDR1 is SEHNR and CDR2 is FQNEAQ in the germline V gene (reference sequence). The CDR3 here is CASNFGRTALSYGYTF. In nucleotides, the CDR3 is TGTGCCAGCAACTTTGGGCGGACAGCCCTATCCTATGGCTACACCTTC.

This clonotype was seen repeatedly, ten times or more. This sequence joins TRBV7-2 and TRBJ2-5, with unresolved D. CDR1 and CDR2 from the germline V gene are SGHTA and FQGNSA. The CDR3 runs to 15 residues. V was cut by 0 bases and J by 5 bases, with 13 bases left in between. CDR3 bases: TGTGCCAGCAGCTTAGCGGCAGGTAAATCGGAGACCCAGTACTTC. It encodes CASSLAAGKSETQYF. Full variable domain (rest looked up from reference TRBV7-2 and TRBJ2-5): GAGVSQSPSNKVTEKGKDVELRCDPISGHTALYWYRQSLGQGLEFLIYFQGNSAPDKSGLPSDRFSAERTGGSVSTLTIQRTQQEDSAVYLCASSLAAGKSETQYFGPGTRLLVL.

This clonotype was observed a few times. This chain uses TRBV19 with TRBJ2-1; the D is unclear. V was pared by 7 bases and J by 3 bases, with 16 bases between. Germline CDR1 reads LNHDA; CDR2 reads SQIVND (reference sequence). This CDR3 has 15 residues. The CDR3, as DNA: TGTGCCAGTAAGACTGGGCTCGACAACTACAATGAGCAGTTCTTC. Its translation is CASKTGLDNYNEQFF.

CDR3 amino acids: CASSDSQGIRYGYTF. CDR3 bases: TGTGCCAGCAGTGACTCTCAGGGCATCCGCTATGGCTACACCTTC. The V and J genes are TRBV6-4 and TRBJ1-2; weak D call: TRBD1 (5 bases). V shed 0 bases and J shed 4 bases, with 12 bases lying between them. There are 15 residues in the CDR3. Germline values: CDR1 MRHNA, CDR2 SNTAGT.

This clonotype appeared a few times. The chain has TRBV7-2 and TRBJ2-7, with unresolved D. Looked up from germline, CDR1 is SGHTA and CDR2 is FQGNSA. V was pared by 0 bases and J by 2 bases, with 11 bases between. CDR3 length equals 15 residues. CDR3 residues: CASSLAKGFTYEQYF. Here the CDR3 DNA reads TGTGCCAGCAGCTTAGCAAAGGGTTTCACCTACGAGCAGTACTTC.

This clonotype turned up a few times. V gene TRBV20-1 combines with J gene TRBJ2-2; no definite D call. The CDR3 spans 14 residues. The V gene's germline CDR1 is DFQATT and CDR2 SNEGSKA (reference sequence). The ends were cut back, 0 bases at V and 7 bases at J, with 12 bases in the middle. The CDR3 DNA reads TGCAGTGCTAGAGATTTGAATCGCGGCGGGGAGCTGTTTTTT. Translating it yields CSARDLNRGGELFF.

This clonotype was detected ten times or more. The chain has TRBV7-2 and TRBJ2-1; no reliable D call. Germline lookup yields CDR1 SGHTA and CDR2 FQGNSA. The CDR3 is made up of 12 amino acids. Trimming took 0 bases from V and 4 from J, leaving 1 base between them. CDR3 loop: CASSLAYNEQFF. CDR3 DNA: TGTGCCAGCAGCTTAGCTTACAATGAGCAGTTCTTC.

V usage is TRBV5-6 and J usage is TRBJ1-1, with D possibly TRBD1 on 6 matching bases. Per the germline V gene, CDR1 is SGHDT and CDR2 is YYEEEE. The CDR3 runs to 16 residues. Trimming took 4 bases from V and 3 from J, leaving 19 bases between them. The CDR3 DNA reads TGTGCCAGCAGCCCTGCAGGGGCCCTACGGGACACTGAAGCTTTCTTT. This codes for CASSPAGALRDTEAFF.

The CDR3 bases are TGCGCCAGCAGCCAAGAGGCGGCGCGGGCAGATACGCAGTATTTT. Translating it yields CASSQEAARADTQYF. The chain employs TRBV4-1 and TRBJ2-3; a possible D gene is TRBD2 (5 bases). V dropped 0 bases and J dropped 4 bases, with 11 bases sitting between them. CDR3 length equals 15 residues. CDR1 is MGHRA, CDR2 YSYEKL, per germline.

The genes are TRBV28 and TRBJ2-7, with 10 positions matching TRBD2. CDR3 length: 14 amino acids. CDR1 and CDR2 from the germline V gene are MDHEN and SYDVKM. The ends lost 8 bases at V and 2 bases at J; junction bases unmatched: 6. CDR3 DNA sequence: TGTGCCAGCTGGGCTAGCGGGAGAACCTACGAGCAGTACTTC. Translated: CASWASGRTYEQYF.

The genes are TRBV6-4 and TRBJ2-3; 10 bases match TRBD2. Trimming removed 4 bases from V and 1 base from J; junction bases left unmatched: 2. Germline CDR1 and CDR2: MRHNA and SNTAGT. The CDR3 extends over 15 amino acids. CDR3 region: CASSVLAGGTDTQYF. In DNA, the CDR3 is TGTGCCAGCAGTGTGCTAGCGGGGGGCACAGATACGCAGTATTTT.